This entry lists 19 T cell receptor beta chains sequenced from one sample in a study of regulatory T cells in long-lasting Graves disease. Arm-PCR of CDR3 regions and iRepertoire HTBI primers were used to build TCR beta libraries. Via MiXCR, TCRdb re-called the multiplex PCR reads, giving one row per CDR3 protein. This sample carries a few hundred thousand distinct CDR3 sequences, around 21% of them seen once, and the ten largest clones take roughly 50%. As to time point: persistent/refractory GD, antithyroid drugs over 5 years with positive TRAb. PBMC RNA was the source of the TCR library. Sequences were derived from peripheral blood mononuclear cells (PBMCs), sampled when the disease was refractory, from a patient treated with antithyroid drugs. Receptors originate from a female donor with Graves disease.

The chain is built from TRBV5-5 and TRBJ2-2; D is unclear. The CDR3 contains 14 residues. CDR1 is SGHKS, CDR2 YYEKEE, per germline (reference sequence). V lost 4 bases and J 5 bases, leaving 12 bases between the germline ends. The CDR3, as DNA: TGTGCCAGCAGCCCGAGTGGCTTAACCGGGGAGCTGTTTTTT. Amino acids: CASSPSGLTGELFF.

A few counts support this clonotype. The chain is built from TRBV7-2 and TRBJ2-7; 8 nucleotides match TRBD2. The V gene's germline CDR1 is SGHTA and CDR2 FQGNSA. J lost 6 bases, V lost 1 base, and 8 bases had no gene match. The CDR3 runs 15 residues. The DNA of the CDR3 is TGTGCCAGCAGCTTAGAGACCGGGACTAGGTTCGAGCAGTACTTC. Amino acid sequence: CASSLETGTRFEQYF.

The chain joins TRBV7-2 to TRBJ1-2, with D uncertain. The CDR3 consists of 17 residues. The V and J ends lost 1 base and 4 bases respectively, with 19 bases between them. The germline CDR1 and CDR2 sequences are SGHTA and FQGNSA. The CDR3 reads CASSLGTRAANSYGYTF. CDR3 sequence (DNA): TGTGCCAGCAGCTTAGGTACGCGAGCAGCCAACTCCTATGGCTACACCTTC.

The sample holds many counts of this clonotype. The gene calls are TRBV28 and TRBJ1-2, with D possibly being TRBD1 (6 bases). The CDR3 sequence is 15 residues long. Germline V gene lookup returns CDR1 MDHEN and CDR2 SYDVKM. V was trimmed by 7 bases and J by 4 bases, leaving 19 bases between them. The CDR3 protein is CASIGTGARVYGYTF. As DNA, the CDR3 is TGTGCCAGCATAGGAACGGGGGCGCGAGTCTATGGCTACACCTTC.

This clonotype was counted many times. This chain links TRBV28 with TRBJ1-2; D is undetermined. CDR3 length equals 13 residues. Looked up from germline, CDR1 is MDHEN and CDR2 is SYDVKM. With 6 bases removed from V and 4 bases from J, the gap between germline ends came to 12 bases. The CDR3: CASSPDQSYGYTF. In DNA form, the CDR3 reads TGTGCCAGCAGCCCAGATCAGTCCTATGGCTACACCTTC.

This clonotype was counted only a few times. V gene TRBV10-3 combines with J gene TRBJ1-1, with D uncertain. This CDR3 has 13 residues. Germline values: CDR1 ENHRY, CDR2 SYGVKD. V lost 4 bases and J 8 bases, leaving 14 bases between the germline ends. The CDR3 protein is CAISGAGVSEAFF. In nucleotides, the CDR3 is TGTGCCATCAGTGGGGCAGGAGTATCCGAAGCTTTCTTT.

The chain carries TRBV11-2 and TRBJ1-4, with D unresolved. Germline values: CDR1 SGHAT, CDR2 FQNNGV. The CDR3 consists of 16 residues. V was shortened by 0 bases and J by 5 bases, with 13 bases between the two germline ends. CDR3 sequence (DNA): TGTGCCAGCAGCTTAGACCCCCGAGTCCCCAATGAAAAACTGTTTTTT. Translating gives CASSLDPRVPNEKLFF.

This clonotype appeared a few times. The V call is TRBV19, the J call TRBJ1-5; a possible D gene is TRBD1 (6 bases). Germline assignment: CDR1 LNHDA and CDR2 SQIVND (reference sequence). V lost 4 bases, J lost 2 bases, and 18 bases lay in between. The CDR3 is 17 residues long. The CDR3 region is CASSRTSGGTGNQPQHF. CDR3 nucleotide sequence: TGTGCCAGTAGTAGGACCTCCGGGGGCACCGGCAATCAGCCCCAGCATTTT.

This clonotype was found many times. V usage is TRBV7-2 and J usage is TRBJ2-7; either TRBD1 or TRBD2 may supply D (5 bases each). CDR1 is SGHTA and CDR2 is FQGNSA in the germline V gene. CDR3 length: 16 amino acids. Trimming pared 4 bases from V and 0 bases from J, leaving 16 bases between. The CDR3 here is CASSSARGWGSYEQYF. Here the CDR3 DNA reads TGTGCCAGCAGCTCCGCTCGGGGCTGGGGCTCCTACGAGCAGTACTTC.

The chain uses TRBV4-3 and TRBJ1-5; tentatively, D is TRBD1 (6 bases). The CDR3 runs 15 residues. V lost 2 bases to trimming and J lost 2 bases, with 10 bases between them. CDR1 is LGHNA, CDR2 YSLEER, per germline. The CDR3 DNA reads as TGCGCCAGCAGCCAACGGCCAGGGGGCAATCAGCCCCAGCATTTT. It codes for CASSQRPGGNQPQHF.

This clonotype was observed a handful of times. The rearrangement joins TRBV29-1 to TRBJ2-7; the D gene is possibly TRBD2 (5 bases). CDR3 length equals 13 residues. Germline loops: CDR1 SQVTM, CDR2 ANQGSEA. Deletions cut 6 bases from V and 4 bases from J, with 16 bases between. CDR3 nucleotide sequence: TGCAGCGTGGAGACGCGGCCGGGGTACGAGCAGTACTTC. It yields the protein CSVETRPGYEQYF.

The chain has TRBV7-8 and TRBJ2-3; no definite D call. With 8 bases removed from V and 3 bases from J, the gap between germline ends came to 12 bases. The length of the CDR3 is 13 residues. Germline V gene lookup returns CDR1 SGHVS and CDR2 FQNEAQ. For the CDR3, the DNA is TGTGCCAGCCAGACCCCGATGACAGATACGCAGTATTTT. The encoded protein is CASQTPMTDTQYF.

This clonotype was seen a few times. This clone may be a read error of a much larger clone one base away. The chain is built from TRBV27 and TRBJ2-7, with D hard to call. The CDR3 sequence is 14 residues long. Germline V CDR1 and CDR2: MNHEY, SMNVEV (reference sequence). The CDR3 loop reads CASSGGLLRDERYF. The CDR3 bases are TGTGCCAGCAGTGGCGGCCTTTTGCGCGACGAGCGGTACTTC.

This clonotype was seen a handful of times. V and J are TRBV7-2 and TRBJ2-1; 8 bases map to TRBD2. CDR3 size: 17 residues. With 1 base clipped from V and 8 bases from J, the junction kept 13 bases outside the gene matches. Germline lookup yields CDR1 SGHTA and CDR2 FQGNSA. The DNA for the CDR3 is TGTGCCAGCAGCTTAGTGGCTGGCAGCGGGAGAGGTGATGAGCAGTTCTTC. Translating it yields CASSLVAGSGRGDEQFF.

Ten or more counts support this clonotype. In nucleotides, the CDR3 is TGTGCCAGCAGCTTGCCAATCGGTGGCTCTGAAGCTTTCTTT. Translation: CASSLPIGGSEAFF. V gene TRBV5-6 combines with J gene TRBJ1-1; D gene uncertain. CDR1 and CDR2 from the germline V gene are SGHDT and YYEEEE. V dropped 1 base and J dropped 6 bases, with 13 bases sitting between them. The CDR3 runs to 14 residues. Using reference TRBV5-6 and TRBJ1-1 for the parts outside the CDR3, the full variable domain is DAGVTQSPTHLIKTRGQQVTLRCSPKSGHDTVSWYQQALGQGPQFIFQYYEEEERQRGNFPDRFSGHQFPNYSSELNVNALLLGDSALYLCASSLPIGGSEAFFGQGTRLTVV.

The chain has TRBV20-1 and TRBJ1-6; D gene unclear. V was cut by 7 bases and J by 5 bases, with 9 bases left in between. This CDR3 region has 12 residues. Per the germline V gene, CDR1 is DFQATT and CDR2 is SNEGSKA (reference sequence). CDR3 coding DNA: TGCAGTGGGAGGGATAATAATTCACCCCTCCACTTT. This sequence encodes CSGRDNNSPLHF.

At least ten counts were recorded for this clonotype. The V gene is TRBV2, the J gene TRBJ2-7; 14 nucleotides match TRBD2. V was clipped by 10 bases and J by 1 base; unmatched bases: 6. The CDR3 totals 15 residues. The V gene's germline CDR1 is SNHLY and CDR2 FYNNEI. The CDR3 DNA is TGTGCCACACGACTAGCGGGAGGGCCGTCCTACGAGCAGTACTTC. This encodes CATRLAGGPSYEQYF.

For this clonotype: This likely came from a read error, as a far larger clone is one base away. V and J are TRBV12-3 or TRBV12-4 and TRBJ2-3; D is undetermined. The J call may be in error: the DNA end matches TRBJ2-5 better. CDR3 length: 15 amino acids. The CDR3 DNA reads TGTGCCAGCAGCCCTCCCTTGGCACCGGCAGGGACCCAGTACTTC. Amino acid sequence: CASSPPLAPAGTQYF.

The chain employs TRBV28 and TRBJ2-1; TRBD1 agrees at 8 bases. Trimming cost V 6 bases and J 0 bases; bases outside gene matches: 1. This CDR3 spans 14 amino acids. Per germline, CDR1 MDHEN and CDR2 SYDVKM. The CDR3 sequence: CASRTGGSYNEQFF. CDR3 nucleotides: TGTGCCAGCAGAACAGGGGGCTCCTACAATGAGCAGTTCTTC.